This T cell receptor beta chain originates from a study of T cell responses to AZD1222 COVID-19 vaccine. As to this clone: Its matching antigen is unknown.

Germline assignment: CDR1 SEHNR and CDR2 FQNEAQ (reference sequence). This CDR3 has 16 amino acids. V lost 0 bases and J lost 4; bases outside the gene matches: 1. Profiled with immunoSEQ multiplex PCR; TCRdb holds only in-frame clones, not every one. There are under 140,000 clones in the sample; around 90% occur only once, and about 15% lies in the top ten. Study outcomes and limitations: Most donors were white British, females outnumbered males, and clonal diversity was possibly underestimated. The breadth and depth of Spike-specific TCRs increased once two AZD1222 doses had been given. There were repertoire samples only from the period after the peak T cell response. At baseline, seropositivity was found in only six AZD1222 recipients.

Specimen: peripheral blood, collected 28 days after the second AZD1222 dose. The rearrangement joins TRBV7-9 to TRBJ2-3, with 13 bases lining up with TRBD2. This clonotype originated in an adult who received the AZD1222 COVID-19 vaccine. The chain's CDR3 is CASSLALAGGADTQYF. CDR3 DNA sequence: TGTGCCAGCAGCTTAGCACTAGCGGGAGGGGCAGATACGCAGTATTTT.